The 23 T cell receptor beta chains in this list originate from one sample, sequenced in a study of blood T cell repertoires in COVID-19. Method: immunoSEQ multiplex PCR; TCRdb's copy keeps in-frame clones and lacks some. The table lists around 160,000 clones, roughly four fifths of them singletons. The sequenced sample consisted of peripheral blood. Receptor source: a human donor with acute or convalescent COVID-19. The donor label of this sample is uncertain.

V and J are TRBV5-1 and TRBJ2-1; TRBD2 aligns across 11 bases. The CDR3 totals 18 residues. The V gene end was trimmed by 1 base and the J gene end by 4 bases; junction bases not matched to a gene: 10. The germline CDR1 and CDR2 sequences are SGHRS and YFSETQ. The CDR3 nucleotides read TGCGCCAGCAGCTTGATACCGGGACTAGCGGTTACATACAATGAGCAGTTCTTC. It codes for CASSLIPGLAVTYNEQFF.

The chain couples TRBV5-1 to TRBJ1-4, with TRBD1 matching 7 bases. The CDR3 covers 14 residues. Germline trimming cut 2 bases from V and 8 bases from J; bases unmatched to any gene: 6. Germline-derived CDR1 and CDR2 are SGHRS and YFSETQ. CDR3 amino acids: CASSLQGLWEKLFF. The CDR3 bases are TGCGCCAGCAGCTTACAGGGGCTATGGGAAAAACTGTTTTTT.

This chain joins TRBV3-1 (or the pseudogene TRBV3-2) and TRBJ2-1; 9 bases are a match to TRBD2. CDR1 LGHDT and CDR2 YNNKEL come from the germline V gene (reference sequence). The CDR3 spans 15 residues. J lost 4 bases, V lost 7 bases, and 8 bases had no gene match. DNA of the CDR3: TGTGCCAGCACGGAGGGCGGGGGGGTTTACAATGAGCAGTTCTTC. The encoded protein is CASTEGGGVYNEQFF.

CDR3 loop: CASGKQGAGNQPQHF. CDR3 nucleotides: TGTGCCAGCGGAAAACAGGGGGCCGGAAATCAGCCCCAGCATTTT. The J gene is TRBJ1-5, the V gene TRBV27, with 9 bases identical to TRBD1. Per the germline V gene, CDR1 is MNHEY and CDR2 is SMNVEV (reference sequence). Losses at the gene ends were 8 bases for V and 4 bases for J; bases not matched to a gene: 9. The CDR3 consists of 15 residues.

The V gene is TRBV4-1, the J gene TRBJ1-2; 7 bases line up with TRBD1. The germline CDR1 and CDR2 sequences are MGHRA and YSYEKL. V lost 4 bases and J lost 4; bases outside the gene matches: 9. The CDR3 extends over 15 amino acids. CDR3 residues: CASSPEQGGSYGYTF. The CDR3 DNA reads TGCGCCAGCAGCCCCGAGCAGGGGGGAAGCTATGGCTACACCTTC.

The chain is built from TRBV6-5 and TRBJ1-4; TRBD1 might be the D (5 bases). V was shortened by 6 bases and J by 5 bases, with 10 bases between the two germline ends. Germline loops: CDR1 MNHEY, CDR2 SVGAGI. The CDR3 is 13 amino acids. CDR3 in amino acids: CASRQVLNEKLFF. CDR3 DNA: TGTGCCAGCAGACAGGTTCTCAATGAAAAACTGTTTTTT.

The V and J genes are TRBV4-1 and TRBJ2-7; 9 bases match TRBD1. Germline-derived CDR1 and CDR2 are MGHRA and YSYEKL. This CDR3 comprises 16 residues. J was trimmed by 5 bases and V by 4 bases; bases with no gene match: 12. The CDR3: CASSPQMATGGDEQYF. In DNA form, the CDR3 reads TGCGCCAGCAGCCCCCAAATGGCGACAGGGGGGGACGAGCAGTACTTC.

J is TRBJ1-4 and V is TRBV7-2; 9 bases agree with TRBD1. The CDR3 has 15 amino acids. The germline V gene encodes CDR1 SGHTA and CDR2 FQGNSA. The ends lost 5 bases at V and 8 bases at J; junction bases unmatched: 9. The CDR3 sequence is CASSPRTGAGEKLFF. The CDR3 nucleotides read TGTGCCAGCAGCCCTCGGACAGGGGCGGGGGAAAAACTGTTTTTT.

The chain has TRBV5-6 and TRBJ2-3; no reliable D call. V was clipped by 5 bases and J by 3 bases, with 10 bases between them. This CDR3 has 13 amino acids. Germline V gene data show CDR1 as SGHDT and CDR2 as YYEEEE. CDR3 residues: CASRRTGTDTQYF. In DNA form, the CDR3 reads TGTGCCAGCAGGCGCACCGGGACAGATACGCAGTATTTT.

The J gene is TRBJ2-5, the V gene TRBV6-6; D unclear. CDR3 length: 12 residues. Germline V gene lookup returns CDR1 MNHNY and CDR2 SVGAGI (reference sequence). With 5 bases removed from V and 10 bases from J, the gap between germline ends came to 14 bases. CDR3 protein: CASSPSSPGQYF. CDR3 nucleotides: TGTGCCAGCAGTCCCTCCTCGCCGGGCCAGTACTTC.

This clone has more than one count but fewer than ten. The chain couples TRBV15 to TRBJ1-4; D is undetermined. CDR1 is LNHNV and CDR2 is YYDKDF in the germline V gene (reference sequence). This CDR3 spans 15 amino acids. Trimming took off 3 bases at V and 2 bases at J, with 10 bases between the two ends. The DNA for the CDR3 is TGTGCCACCAGCAGGTCCGCGCTTACTAATGAAAAACTGTTTTTT. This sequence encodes CATSRSALTNEKLFF.

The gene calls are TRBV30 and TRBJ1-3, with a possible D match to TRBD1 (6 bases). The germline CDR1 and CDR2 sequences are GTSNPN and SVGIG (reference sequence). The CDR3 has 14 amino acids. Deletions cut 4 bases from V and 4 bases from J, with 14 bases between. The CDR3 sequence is CAWKQGSSGNTIYF. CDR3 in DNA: TGTGCCTGGAAGCAGGGGAGCTCCGGAAACACCATATATTTT.

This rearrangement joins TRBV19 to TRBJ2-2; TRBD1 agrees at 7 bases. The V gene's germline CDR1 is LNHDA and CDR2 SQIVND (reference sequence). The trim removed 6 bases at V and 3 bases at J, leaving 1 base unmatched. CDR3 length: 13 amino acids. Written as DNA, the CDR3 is TGTGCCAGTAGCAGGGGGTACACCGGGGAGCTGTTTTTT. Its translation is CASSRGYTGELFF.

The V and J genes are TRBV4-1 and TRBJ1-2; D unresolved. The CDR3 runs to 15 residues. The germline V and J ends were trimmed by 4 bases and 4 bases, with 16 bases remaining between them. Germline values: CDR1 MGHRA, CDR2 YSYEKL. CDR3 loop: CASSLLGGETYGYTF. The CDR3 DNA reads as TGCGCCAGCAGCCTTTTGGGCGGGGAGACCTATGGCTACACCTTC.

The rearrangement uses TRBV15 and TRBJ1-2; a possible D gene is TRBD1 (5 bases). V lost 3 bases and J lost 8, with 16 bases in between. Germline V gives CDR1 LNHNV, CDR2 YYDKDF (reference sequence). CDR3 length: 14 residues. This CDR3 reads CATSRGGQTGGYTF. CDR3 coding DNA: TGTGCCACCAGCAGGGGAGGGCAAACAGGAGGCTACACCTTC.

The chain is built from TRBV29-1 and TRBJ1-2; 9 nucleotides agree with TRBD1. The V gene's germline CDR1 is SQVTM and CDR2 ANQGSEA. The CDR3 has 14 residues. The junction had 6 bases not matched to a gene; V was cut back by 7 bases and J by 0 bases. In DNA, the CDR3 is TGCAGCGGTATAGACAGGGGGTCTAACTATGGCTACACCTTC. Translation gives CSGIDRGSNYGYTF.

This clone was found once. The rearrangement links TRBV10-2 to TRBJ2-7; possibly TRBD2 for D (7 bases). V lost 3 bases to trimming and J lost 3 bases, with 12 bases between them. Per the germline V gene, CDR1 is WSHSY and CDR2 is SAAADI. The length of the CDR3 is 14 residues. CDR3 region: CASSDGGGGYEQYF. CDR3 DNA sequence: TGCGCCAGCAGTGATGGGGGGGGCGGCTACGAGCAGTACTTC.

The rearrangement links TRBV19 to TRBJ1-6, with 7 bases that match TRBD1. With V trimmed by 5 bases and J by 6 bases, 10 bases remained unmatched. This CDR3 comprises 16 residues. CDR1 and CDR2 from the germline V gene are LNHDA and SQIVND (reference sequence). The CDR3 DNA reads TGTGCCAGTAGTTTCACAGCCGGGACAGCTAATTCACCCCTCCACTTT. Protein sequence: CASSFTAGTANSPLHF.

The CDR3 DNA reads as TGTGCTAGTGGCTCCGGACAGGGCTCTAACTATGGCTACACCTTC. The encoded protein is CASGSGQGSNYGYTF. V is TRBV12-5 and J is TRBJ1-2; 8 bases are a match to TRBD1. The CDR3 totals 15 residues. The J segment lost 0 bases and the V segment lost 6 bases, leaving 6 bases of the junction unmatched. CDR1 is LGHNT and CDR2 is FRNRAP in the germline V gene.

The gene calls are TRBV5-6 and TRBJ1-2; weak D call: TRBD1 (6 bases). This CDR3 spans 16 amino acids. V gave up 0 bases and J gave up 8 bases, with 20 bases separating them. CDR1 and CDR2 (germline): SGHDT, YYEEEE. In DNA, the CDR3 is TGTGCCAGCAGCTTGGCCTCTCCAAACAGGGCGCGGGGCTACACCTTC. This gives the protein CASSLASPNRARGYTF.

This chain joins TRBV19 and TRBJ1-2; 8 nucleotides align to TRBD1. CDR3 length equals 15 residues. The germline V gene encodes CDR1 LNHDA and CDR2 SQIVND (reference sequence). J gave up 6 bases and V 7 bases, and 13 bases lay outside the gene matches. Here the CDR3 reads CASNRLNRGTNGYTF. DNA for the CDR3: TGTGCCAGTAACCGGTTGAACAGGGGGACGAATGGCTACACCTTC.

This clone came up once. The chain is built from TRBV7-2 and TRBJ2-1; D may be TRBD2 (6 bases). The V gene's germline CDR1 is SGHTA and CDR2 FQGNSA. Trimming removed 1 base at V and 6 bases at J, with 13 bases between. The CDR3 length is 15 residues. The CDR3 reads CASSLVSGVGNEQFF. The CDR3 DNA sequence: TGTGCCAGCAGCTTAGTCTCGGGGGTCGGCAATGAGCAGTTCTTC.

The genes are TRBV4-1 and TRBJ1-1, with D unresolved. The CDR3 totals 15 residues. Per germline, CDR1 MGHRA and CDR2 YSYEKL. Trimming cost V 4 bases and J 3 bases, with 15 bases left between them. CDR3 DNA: TGCGCCAGCAGCCTTGCCCCGGAGGGCTACACTGAAGCTTTCTTT. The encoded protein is CASSLAPEGYTEAFF.